Given below is one TCR beta chain in context. No antigen is known for it. These data originate in a study of immune evolution from preneoplasia to lung adenocarcinoma. Study-wide results and limits: Highest clonality occurred in KRAS-mutant, not EGFR-mutant or double wild-type, nodules.

The data were produced by immunoSEQ multiplex PCR, yet TCRdb's version contains in-frame clones alone and is incomplete. This table holds approximately 14,000 clones, roughly 80% found once. This CDR3 has 14 amino acids. Losses at the gene ends were 5 bases for V and 4 bases for J; bases not matched to a gene: 2. Germline V lookup: CDR1 MGHDK, CDR2 SYGVNS. The gene calls are TRBV25-1 and TRBJ2-6; 7 bases are shared with TRBD1. This sequence originates from a person aged 60-80 years with lung adenocarcinoma. Sequenced: FFPE minimally invasive lung adenocarcinoma tissue. Here the CDR3 reads CASSPQGGANVLTF. CDR3 DNA sequence: TGTGCCAGCAGTCCACAGGGGGGGGCCAACGTCCTGACTTTC.